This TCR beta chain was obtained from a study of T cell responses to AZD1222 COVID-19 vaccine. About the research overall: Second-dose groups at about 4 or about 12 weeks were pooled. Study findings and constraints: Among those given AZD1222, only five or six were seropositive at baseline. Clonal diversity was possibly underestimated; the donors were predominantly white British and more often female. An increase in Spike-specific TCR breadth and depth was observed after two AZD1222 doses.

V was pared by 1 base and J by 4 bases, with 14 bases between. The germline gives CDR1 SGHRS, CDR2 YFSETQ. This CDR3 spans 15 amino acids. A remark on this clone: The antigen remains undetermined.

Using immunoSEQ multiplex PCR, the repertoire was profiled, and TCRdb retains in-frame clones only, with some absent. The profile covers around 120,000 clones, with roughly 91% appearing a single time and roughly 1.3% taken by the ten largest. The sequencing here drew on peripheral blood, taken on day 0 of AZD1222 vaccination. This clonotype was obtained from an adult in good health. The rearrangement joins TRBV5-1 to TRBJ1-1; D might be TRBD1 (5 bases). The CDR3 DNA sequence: TGCGCCAGCAGCTTGCTCGGGGAGGGGAGCACTGAAGCTTTCTTT. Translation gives CASSLLGEGSTEAFF.